A single T cell receptor (beta chain) is shown here with its context. The CDR3 covers 13 residues. The junction had 4 bases not matched to a gene; V was cut back by 4 bases and J by 8 bases. Germline CDR1 is SGHDT and CDR2 is YYEEEE. This sample is part of a study of blood T cell repertoires in COVID-19. Study as a whole: Sample material is recorded as cDNA or gDNA derived from T cells, B-cell-depleted T cells, or PBMCs.

Seattle patients were enrolled while actively infected and followed longitudinally. Per the study methods: Reference gene primer amplification in the assay estimated nucleated cell counts. This table comes from immunoSEQ multiplex PCR, and its TCRdb copy is limited to in-frame clones, with some not included. V and J calls and clone size come straight from that table; D and trimming were deduced from the DNA. The sample has about 120,000 clones, 65% to 85% seen once. The rearrangement links TRBV5-6 to TRBJ1-4; 8 positions agree with TRBD1. The material sequenced was peripheral blood. The sequence was obtained from a man aged 25 to 40 with COVID-19, enrolled during active disease. CDR3 sequence (DNA): TGTGCCAGCAGCGTACAGGGGGGAGAAAAACTGTTTTTT. It specifies CASSVQGGEKLFF. The variable domain in full, completed from reference TRBV5-6 and TRBJ1-4, reads DAGVTQSPTHLIKTRGQQVTLRCSPKSGHDTVSWYQQALGQGPQFIFQYYEEEERQRGNFPDRFSGHQFPNYSSELNVNALLLGDSALYLCASSVQGGEKLFFGSGTQLSVL.